This record concerns one T cell receptor beta chain sequence. Its specificity is unknown. The entry originates in a study of vaccination effects on CD4 cells after COVID-19. Study-wide findings and caveats: The study, lacking early post-infection timepoints, had few convalescent patients.

After expansion with viral peptide pools in the ViraFEST assay, antigen-specific CD4+ T cells were sequenced. Around day 10 of culture, CD4+ T cells were separated out. It was two doses of either the BNT162b2 or mRNA-1273 vaccine that participants received. Among the vaccine recipients, none had a prior SARS-CoV-2 infection, and nucleocapsid antibodies were negative. Trimming pared 7 bases from V and 6 bases from J, leaving 15 bases between. CDR1 is MDHEN and CDR2 is SYDVKM in the germline V gene. The CDR3 runs to 13 residues. Some clones are missing from TCRdb's copy, which holds only in-frame ones; the method was immunoSEQ multiplex PCR. The sample lists around 26,000 clones, 69% occurring once.

This sequence joins TRBV28 and TRBJ1-1; D not certain. Sequences were derived from CD4+ T cells from PBMCs cultured with SARS-CoV-2 spike peptides, sampled after COVID-19 vaccination. The sequence came from a human donor who received a COVID-19 vaccine. For the CDR3, the DNA is TGTGCCAGCACTCTGGGTCGGGGTTCTGAAGCTTTCTTT. Protein: CASTLGRGSEAFF.